The source of this T cell receptor beta chain is a study of cytomegalovirus exposure and HLA in healthy donors. Study overall: Most genotyped donors, over 70% of more than 300, had Caucasian-associated genetic ancestry.

Comments on this clone: The antigen is unknown.

The PCR ran on 60 Vbeta and 13 Jbeta primers. Assay: immunoSEQ multiplex PCR; the TCRdb copy retains only in-frame clones and omits some. The table lists about 80,000 clones, roughly 80% of them singletons, with 3% to 3.5% in the top ten. Findings and caveats of the study: Association of 16,951 TCR beta sequences with HLA alleles was found at 0.05 false discovery rate in a later analysis. Cytomegalovirus status was reportedly diagnosed by the classifier with high sensitivity and specificity.

Germline values: CDR1 MGHRA, CDR2 YSYEKL. Germline trimming cut 1 base from V and 3 bases from J; bases unmatched to any gene: 3. CDR3 size: 15 residues. The rearrangement links TRBV4-1 to TRBJ2-5, with 9 positions matching TRBD2. Material for sequencing was PBMCs. The sequence was obtained from a man between 45 and 60 years old in good health and CMV-seronegative. The CDR3 spells CASSQAGTSKETQYF. The CDR3 nucleotides are TGCGCCAGCAGCCAAGCTGGGACTAGCAAAGAGACCCAGTACTTC.